This T cell receptor beta chain was recovered during a study of identical twins. Study-level findings and limits: Beta out-of-frame sequences displayed a weaker excess of sharing between twins.

V was cut by 9 bases and J by 3 bases, with 17 bases left in between. This CDR3 comprises 14 residues. Turning to this clonotype: What it binds is not known.

Via MiXCR, TCRdb re-called the 5' RACE reads, giving one row per CDR3 protein. Of 400,000 to 550,000 distinct CDR3 sequences listed, roughly a fifth are singletons. The same data also went into a second study, on T cells expressing NK-cell markers. That report adds: Dominant NKG2C+ clonotypes in about six donors made up roughly 1.0-7.0% of CD8+ T cells. The study left the HCMV specificity of expanded NKG2C+ T cell clones unresolved.

The clonotype was recovered from a woman between 18 and 29 years old in good health. The V gene is TRBV12-3 or TRBV12-4, the J gene TRBJ1-1; D is ambiguous. Sequenced material: CD4+ T cells sorted from blood. Here the CDR3 DNA reads TGTGCCAGTTGGGCTGGTCGGTTGGACACTGAAGCTTTCTTT. This sequence encodes CASWAGRLDTEAFF.